This T cell receptor (beta chain) originates from a study of T-cell memory formation after mild COVID-19. Study results and caveats: That cross-reactive memory joined was suggested by some responding clones appearing in pre-infection memory. Contracting clones from day 15 to 85 had balanced CD4/CD8; later expanders favoured CD4+.

This clonotype has only a few counts. As yet, its antigen is unknown. Sample barcodes and UMIs were carried by the TCR alpha and TCR beta cDNA libraries that 5'RACE generated with constant-segment primers. TCRdb re-called the 5' RACE reads through MiXCR, storing one row per CDR3 protein. The sample gives hundreds of thousands of distinct CDR3 sequences, roughly 17% of which show up once; around 7.8% is in the top ten. V lost 2 bases, J lost 4 bases, and 13 bases stayed unmatched. CDR1 LNHNV and CDR2 YYDKDF come from the germline V gene (reference sequence). The CDR3 is 18 amino acids. The material sequenced was PBMCs or a T cell subset sorted from them (not recorded which). This chain connects TRBV15 to TRBJ2-3, with TRBD2 identical over 9 bases. The clonotype was recovered from an adult woman who had mild COVID-19 (a few samples of this study predate the infection). Cell type and time point are not known. The CDR3 loop is CATSRLRISGGPSDTQYF. For the CDR3, the DNA is TGTGCCACCAGCAGACTAAGGATAAGCGGGGGGCCATCAGATACGCAGTATTTT.